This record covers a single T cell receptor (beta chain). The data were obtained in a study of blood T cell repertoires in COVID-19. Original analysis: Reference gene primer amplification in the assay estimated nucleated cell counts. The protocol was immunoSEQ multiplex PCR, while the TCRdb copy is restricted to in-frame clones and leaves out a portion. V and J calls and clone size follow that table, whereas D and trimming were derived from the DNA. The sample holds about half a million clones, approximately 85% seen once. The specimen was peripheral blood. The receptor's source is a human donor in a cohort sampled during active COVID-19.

CDR3 residues: CASSLAFSGFDYGYTF. The CDR3 region has the DNA TGTGCCAGCAGCTTAGCGTTTTCAGGGTTTGACTATGGCTACACCTTC. This chain links TRBV7-9 with TRBJ1-2; perhaps TRBD1 as D (5 bases). The germline V and J ends were trimmed by 0 bases and 3 bases, with 14 bases remaining between them. This CDR3 contains 16 residues. Germline CDR1 SEHNR, CDR2 FQNEAQ (reference sequence).